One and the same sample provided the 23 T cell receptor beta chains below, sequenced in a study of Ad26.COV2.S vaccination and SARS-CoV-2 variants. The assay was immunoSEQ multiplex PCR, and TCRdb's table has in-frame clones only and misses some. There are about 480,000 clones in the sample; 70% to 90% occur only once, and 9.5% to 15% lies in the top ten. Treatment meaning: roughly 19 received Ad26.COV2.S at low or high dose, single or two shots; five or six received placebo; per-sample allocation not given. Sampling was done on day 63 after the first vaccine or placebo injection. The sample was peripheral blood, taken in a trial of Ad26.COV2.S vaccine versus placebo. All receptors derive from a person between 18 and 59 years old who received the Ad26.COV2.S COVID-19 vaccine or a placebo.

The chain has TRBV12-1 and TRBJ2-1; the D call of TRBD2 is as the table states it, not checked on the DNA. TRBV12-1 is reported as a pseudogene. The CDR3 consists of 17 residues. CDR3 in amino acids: CASIEPPLAGVSNEQFF. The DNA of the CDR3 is TGTGCCAGCATCGAACCTCCTTTAGCGGGAGTAAGCAATGAGCAGTTCTTC.

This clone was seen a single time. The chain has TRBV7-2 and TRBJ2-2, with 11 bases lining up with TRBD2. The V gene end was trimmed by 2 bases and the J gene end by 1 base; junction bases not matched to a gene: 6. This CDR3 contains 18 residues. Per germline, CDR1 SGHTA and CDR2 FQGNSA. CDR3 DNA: TGTGCCAGCAGCTTATGGGTCACTAGCGGGGGGAACACCGGGGAGCTGTTTTTT. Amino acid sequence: CASSLWVTSGGNTGELFF.

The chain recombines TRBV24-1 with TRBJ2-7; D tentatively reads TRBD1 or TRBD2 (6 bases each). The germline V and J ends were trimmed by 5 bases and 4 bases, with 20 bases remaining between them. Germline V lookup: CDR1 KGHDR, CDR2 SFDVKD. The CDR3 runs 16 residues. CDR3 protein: CATSAVGAAGGYEQYF. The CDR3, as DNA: TGTGCCACCAGTGCCGTGGGGGCAGCCGGAGGGTACGAGCAGTACTTC.

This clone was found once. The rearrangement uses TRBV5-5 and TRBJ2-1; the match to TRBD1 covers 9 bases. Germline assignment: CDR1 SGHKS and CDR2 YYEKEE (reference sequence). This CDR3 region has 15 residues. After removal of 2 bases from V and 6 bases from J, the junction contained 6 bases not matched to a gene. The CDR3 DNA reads TGTGCCAGCAGCTTAGTCGGACAGGGGAGCAATGAGCAGTTCTTC. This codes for CASSLVGQGSNEQFF.

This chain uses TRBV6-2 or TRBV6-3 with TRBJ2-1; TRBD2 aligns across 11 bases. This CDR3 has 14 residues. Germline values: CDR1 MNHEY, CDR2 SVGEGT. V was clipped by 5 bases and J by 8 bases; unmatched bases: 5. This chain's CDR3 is CASSLAGGGYEQFF. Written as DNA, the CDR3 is TGTGCCAGCAGTCTAGCGGGAGGAGGTTATGAGCAGTTCTTC.

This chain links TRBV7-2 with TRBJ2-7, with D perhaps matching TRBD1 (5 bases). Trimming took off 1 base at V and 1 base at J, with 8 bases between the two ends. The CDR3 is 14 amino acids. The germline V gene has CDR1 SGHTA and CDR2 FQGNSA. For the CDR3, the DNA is TGTGCCAGCAGCTTAGTTAGGGGTTCCTACGAGCAGTACTTC. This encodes CASSLVRGSYEQYF.

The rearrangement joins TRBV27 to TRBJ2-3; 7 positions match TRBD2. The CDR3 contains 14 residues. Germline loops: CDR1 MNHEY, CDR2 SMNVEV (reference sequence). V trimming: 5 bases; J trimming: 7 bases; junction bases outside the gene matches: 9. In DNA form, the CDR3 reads TGTGCCAGCAGTGGGGAGGGGCCGACTTATACGCAGTATTTT. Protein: CASSGEGPTYTQYF.

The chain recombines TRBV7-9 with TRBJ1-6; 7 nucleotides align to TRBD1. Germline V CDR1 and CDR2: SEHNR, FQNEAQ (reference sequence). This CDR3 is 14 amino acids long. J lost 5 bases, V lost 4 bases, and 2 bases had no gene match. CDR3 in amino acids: CASSSGTDNSPLHF. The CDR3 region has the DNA TGTGCCAGCAGCTCTGGGACAGATAATTCACCCCTCCACTTT.

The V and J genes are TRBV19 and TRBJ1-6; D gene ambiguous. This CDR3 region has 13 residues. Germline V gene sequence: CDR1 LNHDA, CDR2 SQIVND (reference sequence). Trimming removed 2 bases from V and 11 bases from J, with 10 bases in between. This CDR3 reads CASSILEETPLHF. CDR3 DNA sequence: TGTGCCAGTAGTATATTGGAGGAGACACCCCTCCACTTT.

DNA for the CDR3: TGTGCCAGCAGTGCAATCAGGGGCCGGGGGGACACTGAAGCTTTCTTT. Its protein product is CASSAIRGRGDTEAFF. The chain carries TRBV6-1 and TRBJ1-1, with D possibly matching TRBD1 (6 bases). There are 16 residues in the CDR3. V was cut by 4 bases and J by 3 bases, with 18 bases left in between. Germline V gene data show CDR1 as MNHNS and CDR2 as SASEGT.

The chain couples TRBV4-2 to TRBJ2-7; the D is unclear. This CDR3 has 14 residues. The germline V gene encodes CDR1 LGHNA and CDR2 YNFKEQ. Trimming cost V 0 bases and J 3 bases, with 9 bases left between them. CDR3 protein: CASSQEPRDYEQYF. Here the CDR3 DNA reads TGTGCCAGCAGCCAAGAACCTAGGGACTACGAGCAGTACTTC.

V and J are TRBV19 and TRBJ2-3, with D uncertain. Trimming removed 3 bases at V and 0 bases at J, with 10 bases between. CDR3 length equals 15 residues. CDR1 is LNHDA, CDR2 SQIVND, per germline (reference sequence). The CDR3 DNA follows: TGTGCCAGTAGTATCTACTCCACTAGCACAGATACGCAGTATTTT. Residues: CASSIYSTSTDTQYF.

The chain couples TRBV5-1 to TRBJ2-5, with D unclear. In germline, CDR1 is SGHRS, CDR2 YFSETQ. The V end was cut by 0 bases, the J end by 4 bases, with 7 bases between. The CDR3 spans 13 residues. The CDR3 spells CASSLGPAETQYF. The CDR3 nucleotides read TGCGCCAGCAGCTTGGGACCCGCAGAGACCCAGTACTTC.

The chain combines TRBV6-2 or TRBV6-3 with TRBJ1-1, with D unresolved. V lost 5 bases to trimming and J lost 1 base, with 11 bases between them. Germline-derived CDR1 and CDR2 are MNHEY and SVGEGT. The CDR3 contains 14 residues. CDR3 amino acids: CASSRTRSNTEAFF. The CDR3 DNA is TGTGCCAGCAGTCGAACGAGGTCGAACACTGAAGCTTTCTTT.

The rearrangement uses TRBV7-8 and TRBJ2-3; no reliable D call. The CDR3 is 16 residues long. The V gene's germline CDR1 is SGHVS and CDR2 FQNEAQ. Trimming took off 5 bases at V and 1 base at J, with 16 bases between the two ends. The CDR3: CASSRESVGGTDTQYF. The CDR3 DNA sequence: TGTGCCAGCAGCCGAGAATCCGTTGGTGGCACAGATACGCAGTATTTT.

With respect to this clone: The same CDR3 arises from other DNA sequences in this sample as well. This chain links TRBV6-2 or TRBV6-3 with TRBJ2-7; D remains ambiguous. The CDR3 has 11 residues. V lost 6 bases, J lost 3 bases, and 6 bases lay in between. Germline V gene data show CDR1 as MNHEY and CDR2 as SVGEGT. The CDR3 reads CASSNYYEQYF. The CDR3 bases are TGTGCCAGCAGCAATTACTACGAGCAGTACTTC.

The CDR3 spells CGGQGNTEAFF. The CDR3 DNA reads as TGCGGAGGACAGGGGAACACTGAAGCTTTCTTT. The V and J genes are TRBV20-1 and TRBJ1-1, with 8 bases aligning to TRBD1. This CDR3 is 11 amino acids long. Germline loops: CDR1 DFQATT, CDR2 SNEGSKA (reference sequence).

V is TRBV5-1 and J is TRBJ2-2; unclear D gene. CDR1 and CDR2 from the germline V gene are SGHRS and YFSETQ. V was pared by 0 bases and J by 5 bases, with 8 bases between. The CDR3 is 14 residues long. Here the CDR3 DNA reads TGCGCCAGCAGCTTGGATTCTGGGACCGGGGAGCTGTTTTTT. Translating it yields CASSLDSGTGELFF.

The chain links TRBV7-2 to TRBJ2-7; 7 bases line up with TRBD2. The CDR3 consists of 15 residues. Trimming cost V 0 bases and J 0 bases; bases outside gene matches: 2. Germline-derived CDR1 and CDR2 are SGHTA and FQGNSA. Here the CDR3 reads CASSLAGGISYEQYF. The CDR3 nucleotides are TGTGCCAGCAGCTTAGCGGGAGGGATCTCCTACGAGCAGTACTTC.

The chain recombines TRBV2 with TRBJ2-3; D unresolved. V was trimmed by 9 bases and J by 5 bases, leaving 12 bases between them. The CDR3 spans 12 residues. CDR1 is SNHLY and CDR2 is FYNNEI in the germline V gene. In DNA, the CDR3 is TGTGCCAGTGGGCCGGTGGAAGATACGCAGTATTTT. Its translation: CASGPVEDTQYF.

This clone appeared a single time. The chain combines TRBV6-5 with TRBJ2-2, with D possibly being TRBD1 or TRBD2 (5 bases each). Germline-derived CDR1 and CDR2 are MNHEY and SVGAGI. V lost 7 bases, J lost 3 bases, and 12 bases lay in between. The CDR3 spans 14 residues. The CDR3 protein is CASKRQRDTGELFF. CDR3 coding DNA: TGTGCCAGCAAAAGACAGAGGGACACCGGGGAGCTGTTTTTT.

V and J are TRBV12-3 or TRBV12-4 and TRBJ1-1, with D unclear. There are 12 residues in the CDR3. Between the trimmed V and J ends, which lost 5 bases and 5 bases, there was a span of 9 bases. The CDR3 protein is CASSRQITEAFF. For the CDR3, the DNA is TGTGCCAGCAGTCGCCAGATAACTGAAGCTTTCTTT.

The DNA of the CDR3 is TGTGCCAGCAGCGTCGACGGATGGGGTACGCAGTATTTT. Translation gives CASSVDGWGTQYF. The rearrangement uses TRBV9 and TRBJ2-3, with D hard to call. CDR3 size: 13 residues. CDR1 SGDLS and CDR2 YYNGEE come from the germline V gene. With 2 bases removed from V and 8 bases from J, the gap between germline ends came to 12 bases. Based on the CDR3 plus reference TRBV9 and TRBJ2-3, the full variable domain is DSGVTQTPKHLITATGQRVTLRCSPRSGDLSVYWYQQSLDQGLQFLIQYYNGEERAKGNILERFSAQQFPDLHSELNLSSLELGDSALYFCASSVDGWGTQYFGPGTRLTVL.